The TCR beta chain described here comes from a study of T cell responses to AZD1222 COVID-19 vaccine. Whole-study findings and limits: Donors in the cohort were predominantly white British and more often female, and clonal diversity was possibly underestimated. Targeting of unmutated variant regions was reportedly seen in nearly half of spike-specific TCRs. Just a handful of AZD1222 recipients tested seropositive at baseline.

The CDR3 length is 14 residues. Libraries were prepared by immunoSEQ multiplex PCR; TCRdb keeps only in-frame clonotypes and omits some of them. The table shows around 78,000 clones, with over 75% occurring only once. To note about this clone: What it recognizes is unknown.

Timing groups of about 4 and about 12 weeks for second doses were pooled. This clonotype was sampled from an adult who received the AZD1222 COVID-19 vaccine. The gene calls are TRBV21-1 and TRBJ2-1; the DNA was not compared with TRBD2, the D call given in the table. TRBV21-1 is marked as a pseudogene. The source was peripheral blood, collected 28 days after the second AZD1222 dose. The CDR3 sequence is CASSKAPMRHEQFF. CDR3 DNA: TGTGCCAGCAGCAAAGCTCCAATGCGCCATGAGCAGTTCTTC.